The 2 T cell receptor beta chains given below trace back to one sample, sequenced in a study of T-cell reconstitution after alpha-beta-depleted transplantation in children. Unique molecular identifiers were incorporated into the prepared TCRbeta library. One entry per CDR3 protein, called by TCRdb with MiXCR from the PCR reads. Of some 600,000 distinct CDR3 sequences in the sample, over 10% are singletons; the top ten hold about 2.2%. The material was PBMCs, mostly from graft donor cells, obtained 360 days after TCRalphabeta/CD19-depleted stem cell transplant. The receptors were gathered from a male patient aged 10 to 17 who had a stem cell transplant for acute myeloid leukemia, so the T cells may come from the graft donor.

This clonotype was counted many times. CDR3 sequence: CAISESSGRSTDTQYF. For the CDR3, the DNA is TGTGCCATCAGTGAGTCTAGCGGGAGGAGCACAGATACGCAGTATTTT. J is TRBJ2-3 and V is TRBV10-3; 10 nucleotides agree with TRBD2. The CDR3 covers 16 residues. The V and J ends lost 0 bases and 0 bases, in that order; junction bases with no gene match: 0. Per germline, CDR1 ENHRY and CDR2 SYGVKD.

The chain links TRBV4-1 to TRBJ2-7; 8 bases agree with TRBD1. CDR1 MGHRA and CDR2 YSYEKL come from the germline V gene. Germline trimming cut 1 base from V and 3 bases from J; bases unmatched to any gene: 5. There are 15 residues in the CDR3. The CDR3 loop reads CASSQVGTGHYEQYF. CDR3 coding DNA: TGCGCCAGCAGCCAAGTCGGGACAGGCCACTACGAGCAGTACTTC.